This TCR beta chain was observed in a study of identifying expanded T cells in peripheral blood. This clone has just a few counts. Repertoires were generated with immunoSEQ multiplex PCR, while TCRdb's copy carries only in-frame clones and drops some. The top ten hold approximately 20% of the sample, which has tens of thousands of clones, around four fifths seen once. This CDR3 region has 15 residues. V was trimmed by 2 bases and J by 2 bases, leaving 11 bases between them. Germline V CDR1 and CDR2: SGHTA, FQGTGA. Sequencing was done on a sample of blood. The clonotype comes from a person aged 18 to 69 in good health. The chain joins TRBV7-3 to TRBJ2-3, with D perhaps TRBD2 (6 bases). The CDR3 loop reads CASSLGGKNTDTQYF. In DNA, the CDR3 is TGTGCCAGCAGCTTAGGCGGGAAAAACACAGATACGCAGTATTTT.